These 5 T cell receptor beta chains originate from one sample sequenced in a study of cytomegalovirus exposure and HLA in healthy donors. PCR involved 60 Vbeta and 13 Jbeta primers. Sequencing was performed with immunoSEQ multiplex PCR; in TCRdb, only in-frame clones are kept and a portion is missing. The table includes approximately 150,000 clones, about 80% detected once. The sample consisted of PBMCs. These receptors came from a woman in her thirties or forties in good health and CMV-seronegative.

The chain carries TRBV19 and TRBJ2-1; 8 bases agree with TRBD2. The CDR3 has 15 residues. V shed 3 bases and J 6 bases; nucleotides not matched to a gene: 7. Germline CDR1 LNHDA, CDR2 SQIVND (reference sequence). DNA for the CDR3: TGTGCCAGTAGTATGACCGGACTAGCAGGCAATGAGCAGTTCTTC. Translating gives CASSMTGLAGNEQFF.

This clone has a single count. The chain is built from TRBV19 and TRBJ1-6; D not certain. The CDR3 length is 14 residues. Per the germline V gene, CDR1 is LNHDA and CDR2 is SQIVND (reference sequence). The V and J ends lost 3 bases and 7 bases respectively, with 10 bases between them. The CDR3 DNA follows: TGTGCCAGTAGTATTACGGAGCTCAATTCACCCCTCCACTTT. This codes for CASSITELNSPLHF.

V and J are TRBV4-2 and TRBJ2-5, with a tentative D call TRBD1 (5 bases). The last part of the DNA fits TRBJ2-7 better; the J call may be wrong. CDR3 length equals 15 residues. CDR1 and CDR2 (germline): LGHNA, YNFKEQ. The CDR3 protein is CASSQDRRGNYEQYF. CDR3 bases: TGTGCCAGCAGCCAAGATCGTAGGGGCAACTACGAGCAGTACTTC.

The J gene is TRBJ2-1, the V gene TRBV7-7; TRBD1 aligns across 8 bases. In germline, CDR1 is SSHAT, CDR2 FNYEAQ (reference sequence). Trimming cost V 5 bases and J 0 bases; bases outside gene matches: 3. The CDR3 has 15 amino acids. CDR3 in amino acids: CASSPTGGSYNEQFF. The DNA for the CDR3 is TGTGCCAGCAGCCCAACAGGGGGCTCCTACAATGAGCAGTTCTTC. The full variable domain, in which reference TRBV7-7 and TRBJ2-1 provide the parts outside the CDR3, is GAGVSQSPRYKVTKRGQDVTLRCDPISSHATLYWYQQALGQGPEFLTYFNYEAQPDKSGLPSDRFSAERPEGSISTLTIQRTEQRDSAMYRCASSPTGGSYNEQFFGPGTRLTVL.

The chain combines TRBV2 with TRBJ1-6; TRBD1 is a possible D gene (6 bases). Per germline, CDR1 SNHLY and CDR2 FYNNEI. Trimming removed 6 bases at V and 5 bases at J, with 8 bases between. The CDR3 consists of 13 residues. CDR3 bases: TGTGCCAGCAGCCGGACAGATAATTCACCCCTCCACTTT. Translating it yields CASSRTDNSPLHF.